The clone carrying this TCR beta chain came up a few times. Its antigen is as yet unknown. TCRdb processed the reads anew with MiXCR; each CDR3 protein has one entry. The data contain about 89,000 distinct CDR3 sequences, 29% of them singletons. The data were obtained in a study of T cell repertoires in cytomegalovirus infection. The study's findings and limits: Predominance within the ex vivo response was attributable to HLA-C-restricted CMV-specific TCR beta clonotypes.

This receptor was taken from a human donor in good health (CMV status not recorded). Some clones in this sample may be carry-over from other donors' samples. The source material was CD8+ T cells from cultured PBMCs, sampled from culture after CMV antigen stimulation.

The CDR3 spells CASSLDRVMNTEAFF. CDR3 nucleotide sequence: TGTGCCAGCAGCCTGGACAGGGTCATGAACACTGAAGCTTTCTTT. This chain connects TRBV27 to TRBJ1-1, with 8 nucleotides matching TRBD1. The CDR3 consists of 15 residues. CDR1 MNHEY and CDR2 SMNVEV come from the germline V gene (reference sequence). With 6 bases clipped from V and 0 bases from J, the junction kept 6 bases outside the gene matches.